A selection of T cell receptor beta chains follows, all from one sample in a study of CXCR3-negative and CXCR3-positive naive CD8 T cells. TCRdb re-called the 5' RACE reads and shows each CDR3 protein once, DNA omitted. The sample table includes 70,000 to 95,000 distinct CDR3 sequences. Specimen: naive CXCR3- CD8+ T cells from blood. The source of these receptors is a human donor in good health. Some clones in this sample may be carry-over from other donors' samples. The CDR3 runs from the conserved cysteine through the conserved F or W.

j_call v_call cdr3_aa
TRBJ2-7 TRBV7-9 CASSSGQGIYEQYF
TRBJ2-7 TRBV7-9 CASSLVTATYEQYF
TRBJ1-5 TRBV27 CASTSLGGSNQPQHF
TRBJ1-5 TRBV20-1 CSARDPQGWSQPQHF
TRBJ2-7 TRBV5-1 CASSLAVGDEQYF
TRBJ1-1 TRBV29-1 CSFGENTEAFF
TRBJ2-5 TRBV29-1 CNGRGSDALETQYF
TRBJ1-1 TRBV11-2 CASSLPLGGGPNEAFF
TRBJ2-6 TRBV7-9 CASIISGDSGANVLTF
TRBJ1-3 TRBV12-3/TRBV12-4 CASSTGGNTIYF
TRBJ2-1 TRBV4-3 CASSQELAGHLYNEQFF
TRBJ2-5 TRBV7-9 CASSSGLAGLRETQYF
TRBJ2-3 TRBV6-6 CASSGENTDTQYF